The 10 T cell receptor beta chains presented below share a single source sample, sequenced in a study of monozygotic twins with inflammatory bowel disease. From the 5' RACE reads, TCRdb lists one entry per CDR3 protein and no DNA. The sample's table shows under 200,000 distinct CDR3 sequences. The specimen sequenced was blood. These receptor sequences come from a human donor with ulcerative colitis or Crohn's disease, or a healthy co-twin of an affected twin (not recorded which).

V and J are TRBV7-6 and TRBJ2-7. The V gene's germline CDR1 is SGHVS and CDR2 FNYEAQ. CDR3 length equals 14 residues. The CDR3 here is CASSRAPTAYEQYF.

This chain joins TRBV5-1 and TRBJ2-7. The germline CDR1 and CDR2 sequences are SGHRS and YFSETQ. The CDR3 length is 14 residues. The CDR3 sequence is CASSLAPPEPGQYF.

This chain connects TRBV6-1 to TRBJ2-1; TCRdb outputs TRBD2, but without DNA this stays unchecked. CDR1 MNHNS and CDR2 SASEGT come from the germline V gene. There are 15 residues in the CDR3. CDR3 loop: CASSMTSGRRSEQFF.

The chain employs TRBV5-1 and TRBJ2-2. CDR3 length: 15 amino acids. Germline CDR1 is SGHRS and CDR2 is YFSETQ. The CDR3 sequence: CASSLTFLNTGELFF.

V is TRBV28 and J is TRBJ1-2; TCRdb's D call, TRBD1, is unchecked because there is no DNA. Germline CDR1 reads MDHEN; CDR2 reads SYDVKM. The CDR3 extends over 13 amino acids. CDR3 sequence reads: CASSFVGTDGYTF.

This rearrangement joins TRBV6-5 to TRBJ2-1; TCRdb outputs TRBD1, but without DNA this stays unchecked. CDR1 MNHEY and CDR2 SVGAGI come from the germline V gene. CDR3 length: 15 residues. The CDR3 reads CASSYSQGMDNEQFF.

This chain links TRBV7-3 with TRBJ2-1; TCRdb's D gene call, TRBD1, goes unchecked for lack of DNA. This CDR3 is 17 amino acids long. Germline V gives CDR1 SGHTA, CDR2 FQGTGA. The CDR3 protein is CASSLPRAGGSYNEQFF.

The V gene is TRBV15, the J gene TRBJ1-5. This CDR3 comprises 15 residues. The V gene's germline CDR1 is LNHNV and CDR2 YYDKDF (reference sequence). The CDR3 reads CATSRDVGASQPQHF.

The chain has TRBV9 and TRBJ1-1; the TCRdb call, TRBD1, lacks DNA for checking. There are 15 residues in the CDR3. Germline V lookup: CDR1 SGDLS, CDR2 YYNGEE. The CDR3 sequence: CASARGGGRGTEAFF.

CDR3 in amino acids: CASKGTSLPMETQYF. V gene TRBV5-1 combines with J gene TRBJ2-5; there is no DNA to check the TCRdb D call of TRBD2. This CDR3 is 15 amino acids long. Germline loops: CDR1 SGHRS, CDR2 YFSETQ.